This T cell receptor beta chain was captured by sequencing in a study of T cells in Graves' hyperthyroidism and ophthalmopathy. A word on this clonotype: Its target is not known.

Reasons for excluding patients were uncontrolled infection, other autoimmune disease, pregnancy or lactation. The CDR3 sequence is 12 residues long. Germline V gives CDR1 MGHDK, CDR2 SYGVNS. V was cut by 5 bases and J by 2 bases, with 7 bases left in between. Amplified regions were TCR beta CDR3 sequences from RNA transcripts. HTBI primers drove first-round RT-PCR of the TCR CDR3. TCRdb recomputed calls from the multiplex PCR reads with MiXCR, one row per CDR3 protein. The sample lists 650,000 to 800,000 distinct CDR3 sequences, roughly 45% occurring once. Overall study results and limits: Most clonotypes expanded in the thyroid (above 0.001) were also present in blood. Ophthalmopathy prediction by the model preceded onset by a median roughly 6 months.

The specimen sequenced was peripheral blood or thyroid tissue (not recorded which). The chain combines TRBV25-1 with TRBJ2-7; D gene ambiguous. The origin of this receptor is an adult man with Graves' disease, either hyperthyroidism or ophthalmopathy (not recorded which). CDR3 sequence reads: CASSYQTYEQYF. CDR3 in DNA: TGTGCCAGCAGTTATCAGACCTACGAGCAGTACTTC.